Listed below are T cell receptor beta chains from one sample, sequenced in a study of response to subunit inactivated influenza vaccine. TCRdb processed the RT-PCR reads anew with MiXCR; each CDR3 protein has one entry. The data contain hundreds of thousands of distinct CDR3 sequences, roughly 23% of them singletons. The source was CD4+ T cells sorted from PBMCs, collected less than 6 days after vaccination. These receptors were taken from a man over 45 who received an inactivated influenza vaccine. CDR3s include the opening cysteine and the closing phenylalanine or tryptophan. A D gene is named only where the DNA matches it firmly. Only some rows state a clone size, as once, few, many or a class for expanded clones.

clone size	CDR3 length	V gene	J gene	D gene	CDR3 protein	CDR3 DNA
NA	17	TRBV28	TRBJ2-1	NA	CASSSPSGGANYNEQFF	TGTGCCAGCAGTTCCCCCTCGGGGGGCGCAAATTACAATGAGCAGTTCTTC
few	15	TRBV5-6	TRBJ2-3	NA	CASSGRPGGPDTQYF	TGTGCCAGCAGCGGCCGGCCCGGGGGCCCAGATACGCAGTATTTT
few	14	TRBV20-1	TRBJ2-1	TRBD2	CSAPRASGGVEQFF	TGCAGTGCCCCTCGGGCTAGCGGGGGGGTTGAGCAGTTCTTC
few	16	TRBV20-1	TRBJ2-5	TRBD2	CSARGLAGRGSETQYF	TGCAGTGCTAGAGGACTAGCGGGGCGAGGGTCGGAGACCCAGTACTTC
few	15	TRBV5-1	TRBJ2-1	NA	CASSLGAQSSNEQFF	TGCGCCAGCAGCTTGGGAGCGCAGAGTAGCAATGAGCAGTTCTTC
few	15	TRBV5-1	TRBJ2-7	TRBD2	CASTPLASGSYEQYF	TGCGCCAGCACCCCCCTCGCCAGCGGGAGTTACGAGCAGTACTTC
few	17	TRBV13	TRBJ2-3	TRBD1	CASSPRDRGWTTDTQYF	TGTGCCAGCAGCCCCCGGGACAGGGGGTGGACCACAGATACGCAGTATTTT
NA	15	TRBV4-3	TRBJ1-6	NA	CASSQGTALNSPLHF	TGCGCCAGCAGCCAAGGGACAGCGCTAAATTCACCCCTCCACTTT
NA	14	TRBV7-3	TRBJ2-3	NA	CASSLSGPTDTQYF	TGTGCCAGCAGCTTAAGCGGGCCCACAGATACGCAGTATTTT
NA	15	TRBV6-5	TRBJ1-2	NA	CASSYGTLSAYGYTF	TGTGCCAGCAGTTATGGGACGTTGAGCGCCTATGGCTACACCTTC
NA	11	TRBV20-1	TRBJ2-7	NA	CSASTGYEQYF	TGCAGTGCTAGCACGGGCTACGAGCAGTACTTC
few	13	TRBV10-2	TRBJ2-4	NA	CASSERQKNIQYF	TGCGCCAGCAGTGAACGGCAGAAAAACATTCAGTACTTC
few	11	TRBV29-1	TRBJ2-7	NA	CSVSTAGEQYF	TGCAGCGTTTCCACCGCAGGGGAGCAGTACTTC
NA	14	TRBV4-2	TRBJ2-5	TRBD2	CASSQGGIQETQYF	TGTGCCAGCAGCCAGGGAGGGATTCAAGAGACCCAGTACTTC
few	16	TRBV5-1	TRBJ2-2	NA	CASSLGTRTGTGELFF	TGCGCCAGCAGCTTGGGTACGCGGACGGGGACTGGGGAGCTGTTTTTT
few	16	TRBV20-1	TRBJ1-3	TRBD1	CCARDSSGGSGNTIYF	TGCTGTGCTAGAGATTCGTCAGGGGGGTCCGGAAACACCATATATTTT
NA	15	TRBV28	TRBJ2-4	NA	CASSIRARGKNIQYF	TGTGCCAGCAGTATCAGGGCCCGAGGCAAAAACATTCAGTACTTC
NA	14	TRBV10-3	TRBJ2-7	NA	CATLPVGGTYEQYF	TGTGCCACTCTCCCAGTGGGGGGAACCTACGAGCAGTACTTC
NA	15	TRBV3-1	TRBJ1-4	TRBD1	CASSQATGINEKLFF	TGTGCCAGCAGCCAAGCGACAGGGATTAATGAAAAACTGTTTTTT
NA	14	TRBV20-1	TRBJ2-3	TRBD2	CSATRGGGVDTQYF	TGCAGTGCTACGCGGGGGGGAGGGGTAGATACGCAGTATTTT
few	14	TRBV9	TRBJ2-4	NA	CASSVEVFDDIQYF	TGTGCCAGCAGCGTAGAGGTGTTTGATGACATTCAGTACTTC
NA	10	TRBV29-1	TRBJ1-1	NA	CSVGQIEAFF	TGCAGCGTTGGACAGATTGAAGCTTTCTTT
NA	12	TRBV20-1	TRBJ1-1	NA	CSAIRWEDEAFF	TGCAGTGCTATAAGGTGGGAGGATGAAGCTTTCTTT
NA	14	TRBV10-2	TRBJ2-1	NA	CASILTGSTNEQFF	TGCGCCAGCATTCTAACCGGGTCTACAAATGAGCAGTTCTTC
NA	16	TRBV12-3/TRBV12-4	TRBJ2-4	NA	CASSFGREAAKNIQYF	TGTGCCAGCAGTTTTGGCAGGGAGGCGGCCAAAAACATTCAGTACTTC
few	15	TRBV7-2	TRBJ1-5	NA	CASSSRHSSNQPQHF	TGTGCCAGCAGCTCCCGACATTCTAGCAATCAGCCCCAGCATTTT
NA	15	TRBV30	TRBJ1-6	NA	CAWTSPSSYNSPLHF	TGTGCCTGGACCTCCCCCAGCTCCTATAATTCACCCCTCCACTTT
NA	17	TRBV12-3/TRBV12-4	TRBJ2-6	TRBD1	CASSPGTGLSGANVLTF	TGTGCCAGCAGCCCCGGGACAGGACTCTCTGGGGCCAACGTCCTGACTTTC
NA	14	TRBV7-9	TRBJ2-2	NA	CASSLAGPTGELFF	TGTGCCAGCAGCTTAGCGGGGCCAACCGGGGAGCTGTTTTTT
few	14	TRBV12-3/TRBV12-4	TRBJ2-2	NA	CASGGQSNTGELFF	TGTGCCAGCGGAGGACAGTCGAACACCGGGGAGCTGTTTTTT
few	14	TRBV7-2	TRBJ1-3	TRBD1	CASSRDREGNTIYF	TGTGCCAGCAGCCGGGACAGGGAGGGGAACACCATATATTTT